This TCR beta chain was captured by sequencing in a study of T cells in Graves' hyperthyroidism and ophthalmopathy. This CDR3 is built from 15 residues. The germline V gene encodes CDR1 DFQATT and CDR2 SNEGSKA (reference sequence). V dropped 2 bases and J dropped 2; count of bases not matched to a gene: 5. The source of the PBMCs was more than 9.5 ml of fresh peripheral blood. This clonotype was picked up many times. What it binds is unknown. Amplification of TCR beta CDR3 regions used RNA as the template. When the TCR CDR3 underwent first-round RT-PCR, the HTBI primer set was used. TCRdb recomputed calls from the multiplex PCR reads with MiXCR, one row per CDR3 protein. The sample shows a few hundred thousand distinct CDR3 sequences, roughly 15% of them seen only once. General observations from the study: For ophthalmopathy, model prediction preceded onset by a median roughly 6.5 months.

This chain uses TRBV20-1 with TRBJ2-3; TRBD1 matches at 9 bases. The TCR comes from a woman in her twenties or thirties with Graves' ophthalmopathy. Specimen: blood. The CDR3 is CSARPGQGNTDTQYF. As DNA, the CDR3 is TGCAGTGCTAGACCGGGACAGGGCAACACAGATACGCAGTATTTT.